Presented here are 3 T cell receptor beta chains from one specimen sequenced in a study of cytomegalovirus exposure and HLA in healthy donors. The method was immunoSEQ multiplex PCR; TCRdb's version includes in-frame clones alone and lacks a portion of them. The data hold approximately 65,000 clones, with roughly 96% observed a single time. Material for sequencing was PBMCs. The origin of the receptors is a man between 18 and 29 years old in good health and CMV-seronegative.

The chain carries TRBV6-5 and TRBJ1-2; 9 bases fit TRBD1. J lost 6 bases, V lost 6 bases, and 11 bases had no gene match. The germline CDR1 and CDR2 sequences are MNHEY and SVGAGI. The CDR3 has 15 amino acids. CDR3 loop: CASRAPGQGTHGYTF. The CDR3 bases are TGTGCCAGCAGGGCTCCGGGACAGGGTACCCATGGCTACACCTTC.

This clone was seen a single time. CDR3 nucleotides: TGTGCCAGCAGACCCGGGACATTTACCTACGAGCAGTACTTC. Translating gives CASRPGTFTYEQYF. The V call is TRBV7-2, the J call TRBJ2-7; a weak D match, TRBD1 (6 bases). Deletions cut 6 bases from V and 2 bases from J, with 14 bases between. The length of the CDR3 is 14 residues. The germline CDR1 and CDR2 sequences are SGHTA and FQGNSA.

This clone was detected once. This chain joins TRBV18 and TRBJ2-5; D is possibly TRBD1 (5 bases). This CDR3 spans 14 amino acids. The V end lost 5 bases, the J end lost 1 base, and 11 bases lay between the germline ends. Germline CDR1 KGHSH, CDR2 LQKENI. The CDR3: CASSARQSQETQYF. CDR3 DNA sequence: TGTGCCAGCTCAGCACGACAGAGCCAAGAGACCCAGTACTTC. Full variable domain (rest looked up from reference TRBV18 and TRBJ2-5): NAGVMQNPRHLVRRRGQEARLRCSPMKGHSHVYWYRQLPEEGLKFMVYLQKENIIDESGMPKERFSAEFPKEGPSILRIQQVVRGDSAAYFCASSARQSQETQYFGPGTRLLVL.